A selection of T cell receptor beta chains follows, all from one sample in a study of shared clonotypes between healthy human individuals. Method: immunoSEQ multiplex PCR; TCRdb's copy keeps in-frame clones and lacks some. The sample has 470,000 or so clones, about 78% seen once. Sequencing was performed on PBMCs. These receptors were taken from a woman between 35 and 50 years old in good health. Some clones in this sample may be carry-over from other donors' samples. Each CDR3 is given with its conserved first and last residue. D genes are given only for firm matches. Clone sizes are given selectively: once, few, many, or a class where the clone is expanded.

>TRBJ1-2|NA|NA|TRBV30
TGTGCCTACAGAGTTCTGAGAGCTTATGGCTACACCTTC
CAYRVLRAYGYTF
>TRBJ1-2|NA|NA|TRBV21-1
TGTGCCAGCAGCGACCTGAACTATGGCTACACCTTC
CASSDLNYGYTF
>TRBJ1-2|NA|NA|TRBV28
TGTGCCAGCAGTCCACTGAGGGGCATACCGGACTATGGCTACACCTTC
CASSPLRGIPDYGYTF
>TRBJ1-5|NA|NA|TRBV10-3
TGTGCCATCAGTGAGCGCGGGCATCAGCCCCAGCATTTT
CAISERGHQPQHF
>TRBJ2-2|NA|NA|TRBV30
TGTGCCTGGAGTGTACCCCTAGCCGGGGAGCTGTTTTTT
CAWSVPLAGELFF
>TRBJ2-2|NA|NA|TRBV6-4
TGTGCCAGCGCCTCTAGCGCCACCGGGGAGCTGTTTTTT
CASASSATGELFF
>TRBJ2-2|TRBD1|NA|TRBV5-1
TGCGCCAGCAGCTCCCATGGACAGGGGTCCTTCGCAAACACCGGGGAGCTGTTTTTT
CASSSHGQGSFANTGELFF
>TRBJ2-2|NA|once|TRBV2
TGTGCCAGCAGTGCGTTCGATCCGGGGTCCACCGGGGAGCTGTTTTTT
CASSAFDPGSTGELFF
>TRBJ1-1|TRBD1|few|TRBV11-1
TGTGCCAGCAGCTCGGACAGGGTGAACACTGAAGCTTTCTTT
CASSSDRVNTEAFF
>TRBJ1-1|NA|NA|TRBV5-1
TGCGCCAGCAGCTTGGGGCAGGGTGGCACTGAAGCTTTCTTT
CASSLGQGGTEAFF
>TRBJ2-6|TRBD1|NA|TRBV5-5
TGTGCCAGCAGCTCGACAGGGGGACTCTCTGGGGCCAACGTCCTGACTTTC
CASSSTGGLSGANVLTF
>TRBJ2-2|NA|many|TRBV7-9
TGTGCCAGCAGCTTCGGTGCGAGCGGGGAGCTGTTTTTT
CASSFGASGELFF
>TRBJ2-4|NA|NA|TRBV9
TGTGCCAGCAGCGTAGGCCTCCCAGGGGTACAGCTGAGAAACATTCAGTACTTC
CASSVGLPGVQLRNIQYF
>TRBJ2-5|TRBD1|NA|TRBV4-3
TGCGCCAGCAGCCAATATAGGACAGGGTTTTACGGGGGCCAAGAGACCCAGTACTTC
CASSQYRTGFYGGQETQYF
>TRBJ1-2|NA|few|TRBV4-3
TGCGCCAGCAGCCAAGTCCCCCCGGGACGCGGGGAGGGCTACACCTTC
CASSQVPPGRGEGYTF
>TRBJ2-7|NA|NA|TRBV27
TGTGCCAGCAGTGGCTATGGGAGCGAGCAGTACTTC
CASSGYGSEQYF
>TRBJ2-1|NA|NA|TRBV10-1
TGCGCCAGCAGTGAGCGCAATGAGCAGTTCTTC
CASSERNEQFF
>TRBJ2-5|NA|NA|TRBV9
TGTGCCAGCAGCGTAGAGGAGGGGTTGGGGACCCAGTACTTC
CASSVEEGLGTQYF
>TRBJ1-1|NA|NA|TRBV30
TGTGCCTGTTGGGTACAGGACACTGAAGCTTTCTTT
CACWVQDTEAFF
>TRBJ2-7|NA|NA|TRBV30
TGTGCCTGGGGAGGGGGAACTTATCACGAGCAGTACTTC
CAWGGGTYHEQYF
>TRBJ2-3|NA|NA|TRBV5-1
TGCGCCAGCAGTAAGGACCCGGCGGATACGCAGTATTTT
CASSKDPADTQYF
>TRBJ1-4|NA|NA|TRBV19
TGTGCCAGTAGTATCCAGGGACCTAATGAAAAACTGTTTTTT
CASSIQGPNEKLFF
>TRBJ1-4|NA|NA|TRBV29-1
TGCAGCGTTAAGACGGCCGGTGAAAAACTGTTTTTT
CSVKTAGEKLFF
>TRBJ2-7|TRBD2|NA|TRBV25-1
TGTGCCAGCATGGCGCTAGCGGGAGACGAGCAGTACTTC
CASMALAGDEQYF
>TRBJ2-2|TRBD2|NA|TRBV7-9
TGTGCCAGTAGCGGGAGAAAAAGAACCGGGGAGCTGTTTTTT
CASSGRKRTGELFF
>TRBJ2-2|TRBD2|many|TRBV27
TGTGCCAGCAGTTTACACCTAGCGGACACCGGGGAGCTGTTTTTT
CASSLHLADTGELFF
>TRBJ2-1|TRBD2|NA|TRBV7-2
TGTGCCAGCAGCATGACTAGCGGGAGTGGCAATGAGCAGTTCTTC
CASSMTSGSGNEQFF
>TRBJ1-1|TRBD1|NA|TRBV5-8
TGTGCCAGCAGCGGACAGGGTTGGGACACTGAAGCTTTCTTT
CASSGQGWDTEAFF
>TRBJ2-1|NA|NA|TRBV18
TGTGCCAGCTCCCGCCAGATGGGGCTCGACAATGAGCAGTTCTTC
CASSRQMGLDNEQFF
>TRBJ2-1|TRBD2|NA|TRBV30
TGTGCCTGGAGTCCGGGGGGGGAGGGGATCAATGAGCAGTTCTTC
CAWSPGGEGINEQFF
>TRBJ2-7|NA|NA|TRBV4-3
TGCGCCAGCAGCCAAATCGAGGGCTACGAGCAGTACTTC
CASSQIEGYEQYF
>TRBJ2-2|TRBD2|NA|TRBV5-1
TGCGCCAGCAGCTTTCTAGCGGCCTCGAACACCGGGGAGCTGTTTTTT
CASSFLAASNTGELFF
>TRBJ2-7|TRBD2|NA|TRBV6-6
TGTGCCAGCAGGGCGACTAGCGGGATCTCCTACGAGCAGTACTTC
CASRATSGISYEQYF
>TRBJ1-1|TRBD1|few|TRBV29-1
TGCAGCGTGGAGGGGGCGCTGGACACTGAAGCTTTCTTT
CSVEGALDTEAFF
>TRBJ2-2|NA|NA|TRBV7-2
TGTGCCAGCAGCCTTTATTCCGCCACCGGGGAGCTGTTTTTT
CASSLYSATGELFF
>TRBJ2-7|TRBD2|NA|TRBV29-1
TGCAGCGTCACTCCTAGCGGGAACCTCCCAGGGCACGAGCAGTACTTC
CSVTPSGNLPGHEQYF
>TRBJ2-7|NA|NA|TRBV11-1
TGTGCCAGCAGCTTAAGACAGAATTACGAGCAGTACTTC
CASSLRQNYEQYF
>TRBJ2-1|NA|NA|TRBV6-5
TGTGCCAGCAAGAGGACTGCTACGGGGAATGAGCAGTTCTTC
CASKRTATGNEQFF
>TRBJ1-1|NA|many|TRBV7-8
TGTGCCAGCAGCTTACTGGGAGGGATCACTGAAGCTTTCTTT
CASSLLGGITEAFF
>TRBJ2-3|TRBD2|NA|TRBV5-6
TGTGCCAGCAGCTCGCCGGCTAGCGGGGTAGGGGATACGCAGTATTTT
CASSSPASGVGDTQYF
>TRBJ2-7|NA|NA|TRBV7-2
TGTGCCAGCAGCCCGGTTGTGACCTACGAGCAGTACTTC
CASSPVVTYEQYF
>TRBJ2-5|TRBD2|NA|TRBV11-2
TGTGCCAGCAGCTCTGGGACTAGCGGGAGGGCCGGGGAGACCCAGTACTTC
CASSSGTSGRAGETQYF
>TRBJ1-2|TRBD1|NA|TRBV9
TGTGCCAGCAGCGTACTACCGACAGGGGGCCTCTATGGCTACACCTTC
CASSVLPTGGLYGYTF
>TRBJ2-1|NA|few|TRBV29-1
TGCAGCGTTGCTGTGATCGGAGGATCTACTTACAATGAGCAGTTCTTC
CSVAVIGGSTYNEQFF
>TRBJ1-2|TRBD1|NA|TRBV19
TGTGCCAGTAGTCGGCAGGGGGCGACTTCGTCCTGGCCCCGCTATGGCTACACCTTC
CASSRQGATSSWPRYGYTF
>TRBJ1-2|NA|NA|TRBV28
TGTGCCAGCCGCCGGACGGGGGATATGAGCGGCTACACCTTC
CASRRTGDMSGYTF
>TRBJ2-7|NA|NA|TRBV10-3
TGTGCCACGGATAGCGGATCCTACGAGCAGTACTTC
CATDSGSYEQYF
>TRBJ2-2|NA|NA|TRBV10-2
TGCGCCAGCAGTGAGGCAGTAATAACCGGGGAGCTGTTTTTT
CASSEAVITGELFF
>TRBJ2-5|NA|NA|TRBV29-1
TGCAGCGTTGAAGTCGACGGCGCGGAGACCCAGTACTTC
CSVEVDGAETQYF
>TRBJ2-2|TRBD1|NA|TRBV2
TGTGCCAGCAGTCCAGGACAGGGGACCGGGGAGCTGTTTTTT
CASSPGQGTGELFF
>TRBJ2-2|NA|NA|TRBV9
TGTGCCAGCAGTTTCGGGCCGGTGAACACCGGGGAGCTGTTTTTT
CASSFGPVNTGELFF
>TRBJ1-1|NA|NA|TRBV6-5
TGTGCCAGCAATGGGGGGGTGGGCACTGAAGCTTTCTTT
CASNGGVGTEAFF
>TRBJ2-5|TRBD2|NA|TRBV28
TGTGCCAGCAGTGGGGGCGGGAGGGCCCAAGAGACCCAGTACTTC
CASSGGGRAQETQYF
>TRBJ1-3|NA|NA|TRBV4-2
TGTGCCAGCAGCCAAGTAAGGGACATGGCTGGAAACACCATATATTTT
CASSQVRDMAGNTIYF
>TRBJ1-4|NA|NA|TRBV5-6
TGTGCCAGCAGCTTGTACGGGGGGGAAAAACTGTTTTTT
CASSLYGGEKLFF
>TRBJ2-2|TRBD2|NA|TRBV28
TGTGCCAGCAGTCCTAGCGGGAGGCTCGGGGAGCTGTTTTTT
CASSPSGRLGELFF
>TRBJ2-2|NA|NA|TRBV10-3
TGTGCCATCAGTGAGTCCGAAGGGGTTGCCACCGGGGAGCTGTTTTTT
CAISESEGVATGELFF
>TRBJ1-2|TRBD1|NA|TRBV27
TGTGCCAGCAGTCCACAGGGGAGGGGCTATGGCTACACCTTC
CASSPQGRGYGYTF